A selection of T cell receptor beta chains follows, all from one sample in a study of blood T cell repertoires in COVID-19. Assay used: immunoSEQ multiplex PCR; TCRdb lists only in-frame clones, some missing. Of 60,000 to 90,000 clones listed, 80% to 90% were seen once; the top ten hold 15% to 20%. Sequencing was performed on peripheral blood. The receptors derive from a human donor in a cohort sampled during active COVID-19. Each CDR3 is given with its conserved first and last residue. D genes are given only for firm matches. Clone size, where shown, is once, few, many, or a class for clones that have expanded.

NA | TRBJ2-7 | TRBD2 | TRBV5-1 | TGCGCCAGCAGCCCGTCGAAGACTAGCGGTTCCTACGAGCAGTACTTC | CASSPSKTSGSYEQYF
few | TRBJ2-7 | TRBD2 | TRBV20-1 | TGCAGTGCTAGTATCACCAGCGGGAGGTATCGGCAGTACTTC | CSASITSGRYRQYF
once | TRBJ2-5 | NA | TRBV4-3 | TGCGCCAGCAGCCAAGATTGGGGCGGGGCCTTTCAAGAGACCCAGTACTTC | CASSQDWGGAFQETQYF
NA | TRBJ2-1 | TRBD2 | TRBV14 | TGTGCCAGCAGCGTAGCGGGTCGAAAAAACAATGAGCAGTTCTTC | CASSVAGRKNNEQFF
few | TRBJ2-7 | TRBD1 | TRBV4-2 | TGTGCCAGCAGCCAGAGGACAGGGCCCGAGCAGTACTTC | CASSQRTGPEQYF
NA | TRBJ2-7 | TRBD2 | TRBV18 | TGTGCCAGCTCACCCCCGGGACTAGCGGGGGTCTACGAGCAGTACTTC | CASSPPGLAGVYEQYF
NA | TRBJ2-7 | NA | TRBV20-1 | TGCAGTGCTAGTTTACAGGGCTACGAGCAGTACTTC | CSASLQGYEQYF
NA | TRBJ2-1 | NA | TRBV2 | TGTGCCAGCAGTGAAGAGGGACTCGGATCTTCCCATGAGTTCTTC | CASSEEGLGSSHEFF
NA | TRBJ2-7 | TRBD1 | TRBV18 | TGTGCCAGCTCACCAAGTGAACAGGGGTTGGGGCAGTACTTC | CASSPSEQGLGQYF
once | TRBJ2-5 | TRBD2 | TRBV7-9 | TGTGCCAGCAGCTTAATTAGCGGGGGGGCCGAGACCCAGTACTTC | CASSLISGGAETQYF
NA | TRBJ2-2 | NA | TRBV14 | TGTGCCAGCAGACCGGGACACAACACCGGGGAGCTGTTTTTT | CASRPGHNTGELFF
few | TRBJ1-3 | NA | TRBV9 | TGTGCCAGCAGCCCCCGGACTTGGGCTGGAAACACCATATATTTT | CASSPRTWAGNTIYF
NA | TRBJ1-5 | TRBD1 | TRBV10-3 | TGTGCCATCAAAGGACAGGCCGGCAAGTCGATATATAGCAATCAGCCCCAGCATTTT | CAIKGQAGKSIYSNQPQHF
NA | TRBJ2-1 | TRBD1 | TRBV25-1 | TGTGCCAGCAGTGAGGGTTCAGGGGGCACTGAGCAGTTCTTC | CASSEGSGGTEQFF
few | TRBJ2-7 | NA | TRBV5-1 | TGCGCCAGCAGCTTGACAGGGACCGCCTACGAGCAGTACTTC | CASSLTGTAYEQYF
NA | TRBJ2-1 | TRBD2 | TRBV7-9 | TGTGCCAGCAGTCAACGACTAGCGGGGGCCAACAATGAGCAGTTCTTC | CASSQRLAGANNEQFF
NA | TRBJ2-1 | TRBD2 | TRBV10-3 | TGTGCCATCAGTGAGACAGCGGGAGGATACAATGAGCAGTTCTTC | CAISETAGGYNEQFF
NA | TRBJ2-7 | NA | TRBV5-1 | TGCGCCAGCAGCTTGGCCGGAGGTGAGCAGTACTTC | CASSLAGGEQYF
NA | TRBJ1-5 | TRBD1 | TRBV6-6 | TGTGCCAGCAGGCCTCCCGGGACAGATAGCAATCAGCCCCAGCATTTT | CASRPPGTDSNQPQHF
once | TRBJ1-5 | TRBD1 | TRBV6-5 | TGTGCCAGCAGTACAAGGGACAGGGGGATTCAGCCCCAGCATTTT | CASSTRDRGIQPQHF
NA | TRBJ1-4 | TRBD1 | TRBV5-6 | TGTGCCAGCAGCTTCGGACAGGGGAGCGAAAAACTGTTTTTT | CASSFGQGSEKLFF
NA | TRBJ1-4 | NA | TRBV6-5 | TGTGCCAGCGCTTGGGGCAGGGCCGAAAAACTGTTTTTT | CASAWGRAEKLFF
NA | TRBJ2-1 | TRBD2 | TRBV11-3 | TGTGCCAGCAGCGGACCGCCCAGTAGCGGGGGCAAGAGCTCCTACAATGAGCAGTTCTTC | CASSGPPSSGGKSSYNEQFF
NA | TRBJ1-5 | NA | TRBV28 | TGTGCCAGCAGTTTAATGGGGAGAGGACAGCCCCAGCATTTT | CASSLMGRGQPQHF
NA | TRBJ2-2 | NA | TRBV7-3 | TGTGCCAGCAGCTTAAGGCAGGGGTCCGGGGAGCTGTTTTTT | CASSLRQGSGELFF
NA | TRBJ1-1 | NA | TRBV5-5 | TGTGCCAGCAGCCACAGGAACACTGAAGCTTTCTTT | CASSHRNTEAFF
NA | TRBJ1-2 | NA | TRBV30 | TGTGCCTGGAGGGTCCAGGGATCCCATAACCTAGGGGACTATGGCTACACCTTC | CAWRVQGSHNLGDYGYTF
NA | TRBJ2-1 | NA | TRBV4-2 | TGTGCCAGCAGCCAGCAAACAGGGAGCTCCTACAATGAGCAGTTCTTC | CASSQQTGSSYNEQFF
NA | TRBJ2-7 | TRBD2 | TRBV4-2 | TGTGCCAGCAGCCAAGTTACAGCGGGAGAGGACGAGCAGTACTTC | CASSQVTAGEDEQYF
NA | TRBJ1-2 | NA | TRBV28 | TGTGCCAGCAGTTTATTCGAGCGCTACACCTTC | CASSLFERYTF
NA | TRBJ2-7 | TRBD2 | TRBV19 | TGTGCCAGTAGTCTCCGGCTAGCGGGAGGAGCCTACGAGCAGTACTTC | CASSLRLAGGAYEQYF
NA | TRBJ2-1 | TRBD2 | TRBV28 | TGTGCCAGCAGTGCTAGCGGGGGGGGGACCCGACAGCTCAATGAGCAGTTCTTC | CASSASGGGTRQLNEQFF
once | TRBJ1-1 | TRBD1 | TRBV10-3 | TGTGCCATCAGCTTGGGACAGGTGAACACTGAAGCTTTCTTT | CAISLGQVNTEAFF
NA | TRBJ2-3 | TRBD2 | TRBV4-1 | TGCGCCAGCAGTAGGGGCGCAGGGAGGGGCACAGATACGCAGTATTTT | CASSRGAGRGTDTQYF
NA | TRBJ2-1 | NA | TRBV12-5 | TGTGCTAGTGGTTTGGGGAATGGAGGGGCCCACAAGCAGTTCTTC | CASGLGNGGAHKQFF
NA | TRBJ2-6 | TRBD1 | TRBV10-2 | TGCGCCAGCAGTGACTATGGACAGGGCTCCTCTGGGGCCAACGTCCTGACTTTC | CASSDYGQGSSGANVLTF
NA | TRBJ1-3 | NA | TRBV11-2 | TGTGCCAGCAGCTCCCCCAGGTTCACAGGAAACACCATATATTTT | CASSSPRFTGNTIYF
NA | TRBJ2-1 | TRBD2 | TRBV7-6 | TGTGCCAGCAGCGATCTAGCGGGGGGGTACAATGAGCAGTTCTTC | CASSDLAGGYNEQFF
NA | TRBJ1-2 | NA | TRBV5-4 | TGTGCCAGCAGCTCCGGACAGATTGGCTATGGCTACACCTTC | CASSSGQIGYGYTF
few | TRBJ1-6 | TRBD1 | TRBV30 | TGTGCCTGGAGTTTTACCGGGACAGGGGTTTCACCCCTCCACTTT | CAWSFTGTGVSPLHF
NA | TRBJ1-3 | NA | TRBV27 | TGTGCCAGCGTCGTCAGCTCTGGAAACACCATATATTTT | CASVVSSGNTIYF
NA | TRBJ1-5 | NA | TRBV11-2 | TGTGCCAGCAGCTTAGGGCAGGGGCCCAATCAGCCCCAGCATTTT | CASSLGQGPNQPQHF
NA | TRBJ2-1 | NA | TRBV7-8 | TGTGCCAGCAGCCAAGGGGTGGCAGTTAACAATGAGCAGTTCTTC | CASSQGVAVNNEQFF
NA | TRBJ1-2 | TRBD1 | TRBV5-1 | TGCGCCAGCAGCTCGACAGGGGGCAACTATGGCTACACCTTC | CASSSTGGNYGYTF
NA | TRBJ1-3 | NA | TRBV5-8 | TGTGCCAGCAGCTTATGGCAGAACTCTGGAAACACCATATATTTT | CASSLWQNSGNTIYF
NA | TRBJ2-7 | NA | TRBV11-2 | TGTGCCAGCAGCTTTTTATACAGGGTCAGGAGGTCCTACGAGCAGTACTTC | CASSFLYRVRRSYEQYF
NA | TRBJ2-5 | NA | TRBV5-1 | TGCGCCAGCAGCTTGGGACAGCTACAAGAGACCCAGTACTTC | CASSLGQLQETQYF
NA | TRBJ1-6 | NA | TRBV30 | TGTGCCTGGAGTTCTCAAGGGGATTCACCCCTCCACTTT | CAWSSQGDSPLHF
NA | TRBJ2-1 | TRBD2 | TRBV9 | TGTGCCAGCAGCGTCCTAGCGGGGGGCTACAATGAGCAGTTCTTC | CASSVLAGGYNEQFF
NA | TRBJ2-1 | NA | TRBV9 | TGTGCCAGCAGCGTCAGCCAGGGCCTCTACAATGAGCAGTTCTTC | CASSVSQGLYNEQFF
NA | TRBJ1-5 | NA | TRBV11-2 | TGTGCCAGCAGCTCTAATCCAGGGATTCAGCCCCAGCATTTT | CASSSNPGIQPQHF
NA | TRBJ1-5 | NA | TRBV12-3/TRBV12-4 | TGTGCCACCCGGCCCCAGCATTTT | CATRPQHF
NA | TRBJ1-1 | TRBD1 | TRBV11-3 | TGTGCCAGCGGACAGGGGGCGAACACTGAAGCTTTCTTT | CASGQGANTEAFF
NA | TRBJ2-1 | TRBD1 | TRBV25-1 | TGTGCCAGCAGTGATTTGGGACAGGGGTGGTACAATGAGCAGTTCTTC | CASSDLGQGWYNEQFF